Following are 29 T cell receptor beta chains from one sample sequenced in a study of tumor and adjacent non-tumor tissue in lung cancer. No cell sorting was done before RNA was extracted from the tissue. Distant lung tissue was collected more than 3 cm away from the tumor edge. A modified ARM-PCR protocol with three rounds of nested PCR amplified TCRbeta. One entry per CDR3 protein, called by TCRdb with MiXCR from the multiplex PCR reads. In the table there are roughly 45,000 distinct CDR3 sequences, roughly 60% of which are singletons. The sample consisted of distant non-tumor lung tissue. These TCRs come from a man between 50 and 59 years old with non-small cell lung cancer.

The chain joins TRBV28 to TRBJ2-5; D is ambiguous. Germline CDR1 and CDR2: MDHEN and SYDVKM. CDR3 length equals 13 residues. V gave up 7 bases and J gave up 7 bases, with 16 bases separating them. The CDR3 here is CASNFASHRTQYF. For the CDR3, the DNA is TGTGCCAGCAATTTCGCATCTCATCGGACCCAGTACTTC.

The chain joins TRBV6-6 to TRBJ2-7; 9 bases align to TRBD1. The CDR3 is 14 residues long. From germline, CDR1 is MNHNY and CDR2 SVGAGI (reference sequence). V lost 7 bases to trimming and J lost 6 bases; unmatched junction nucleotides: 10. CDR3 loop: CASNARDRVPEQYF. CDR3 bases: TGTGCCAGCAACGCCCGGGACAGGGTTCCCGAGCAGTACTTC.

In regard to this clonotype: It may be a read error: a sequence one base away is much more abundant. The chain joins TRBV29-1 to TRBJ1-3; D gene ambiguous. CDR3 length equals 12 residues. CDR1 is SQVTM, CDR2 ANQGSEA, per germline. The CDR3 protein is CIVPGGGNTIYF. DNA for the CDR3: TGCATCGTTCCGGGAGGCGGAAACACCATATATTTT.

In the case of this clonotype: A read error is possible here, since a much larger clone lies one base away. The V gene is TRBV5-6, the J gene TRBJ2-2; possibly TRBD1 for D (6 bases). The CDR3 runs 15 residues. Germline V CDR1 and CDR2: SGHDT, YYEEEE. CDR3: CVSSDQGSGTGELFF. The CDR3 region has the DNA TGTGTCAGCAGCGATCAGGGGTCGGGCACCGGGGAGCTGTTTTTT. The full variable domain, rest sourced from reference TRBV5-6 and TRBJ2-2, is DAGVTQSPTHLIKTRGQQVTLRCSPKSGHDTVSWYQQALGQGPQFIFQYYEEEERQRGNFPDRFSGHQFPNYSSELNVNALLLGDSALYLCVSSDQGSGTGELFFGEGSRLTVL.

In the case of this clonotype: The junction departs from the called germline gene at one end, perhaps through a read error. The gene calls are TRBV29-1 and TRBJ2-3, with 7 nucleotides matching TRBD1. The CDR3 totals 13 residues. Per the germline V gene, CDR1 is SQVTM and CDR2 is ANQGSEA. CDR3 sequence reads: CSVDGQDTDAQYF. CDR3 bases: TGCAGCGTCGACGGACAGGACACAGATGCGCAGTATTTT.

For this clonotype: This may be a read error: a much more frequent sequence differs by one nucleotide. The chain employs TRBV5-6 and TRBJ2-7; D may be TRBD2 (6 bases). Germline values: CDR1 SGHDT, CDR2 YYEEEE. V lost 2 bases and J lost 0, with 12 bases in between. The CDR3 runs 15 residues. The CDR3 DNA is TGTGCCAGCAGCTTTTGGGGGGTGAGCTCCTACGAGCAGTACTTC. Amino acid sequence: CASSFWGVSSYEQYF.

Concerning this clonotype itself: A read error is possible here, since a much larger clone lies one base away. The J gene is TRBJ2-7, the V gene TRBV7-9; D is possibly TRBD1 (9 bases). The V gene's germline CDR1 is SEHNR and CDR2 FQNEAQ (reference sequence). The CDR3 length is 15 residues. The CDR3 sequence: CTSSLAGTGIYEQYF. The CDR3 region has the DNA TGTACCAGCAGCTTAGCGGGGACAGGGATCTACGAGCAGTACTTC.

Concerning this clonotype itself: Its ends do not fully match the called genes, so a read error is possible. This chain connects TRBV10-2 to TRBJ2-3; D gene uncertain. The germline V gene encodes CDR1 WSHSY and CDR2 SAAADI. CDR3 length: 14 residues. CDR3 bases: TGCGCCAACAGTGATAGGAAGATTCATGATACACAGTATTTT. As protein: CANSDRKIHDTQYF.

A note on this clonotype: One junction end disagrees with the germline gene, perhaps due to a read error. The gene calls are TRBV28 and TRBJ2-7; TRBD2 matches at 10 bases. CDR3 size: 14 residues. Germline V CDR1 and CDR2: MDHEN, SYDVKM. In DNA, the CDR3 is TGTGCCGGCAGTCGGACTAGCGGACTTCTACGGCAGTACTTC. As protein: CAGSRTSGLLRQYF.

As concerns this clonotype: A much larger clone is a single base away; this may be a read error. The gene calls are TRBV11-2 and TRBJ2-7, with D unresolved. Germline CDR1 SGHAT, CDR2 FQNNGV. The CDR3 totals 10 residues. The CDR3 DNA follows: TGTGACAGCAGCTCGGTGGAGCAGTACTTC. It translates to CDSSSVEQYF.

Notes on this clonotype: Compared with germline, one end of the junction differs, possibly owing to a read error. J is TRBJ2-6 and V is TRBV5-4; TRBD1 matches 9 bases. The CDR3 is made up of 18 amino acids. Germline CDR1 is SGHNT and CDR2 is YYREEE (reference sequence). CDR3 in amino acids: CTSSGGQGQFSGANVLTF. DNA of the CDR3: TGTACCAGCAGCGGCGGACAGGGGCAATTCTCCGGGGCCAACGTCCTGACTTTC.

This clonotype turned up a few times. The gene calls are TRBV4-1 and TRBJ1-2; 10 bases map to TRBD1. CDR3 length: 15 residues. The ends lost 0 bases at V and 6 bases at J; junction bases unmatched: 4. The germline V gene encodes CDR1 MGHRA and CDR2 YSYEKL. DNA for the CDR3: TGCGCCAGCAGCCAAGAGGGGACAGGGGAACATGGCTACACCTTC. This encodes CASSQEGTGEHGYTF.

Ten or more counts support this clonotype. The chain couples TRBV14 to TRBJ2-1, with D tentatively TRBD1 (6 bases). The length of the CDR3 is 16 residues. Germline V gene sequence: CDR1 SGHDN, CDR2 FVKESK. V was clipped by 1 base and J by 1 base, with 11 bases between them. This CDR3 is CASSQGSGASYNEQFF. The CDR3 DNA is TGTGCCAGCAGCCAAGGTTCAGGGGCATCCTACAATGAGCAGTTCTTC.

Worth noting for this clonotype: Germline is not matched at one junction end, which may reflect a read error. The chain employs TRBV6-2 or TRBV6-3 and TRBJ2-1, with a possible D match to TRBD1 (5 bases). The CDR3 has 14 residues. The germline CDR1 and CDR2 sequences are MNHEY and SVGEGT. DNA of the CDR3: TGTGTCAGCCTCCCAAGGACACGATACAATGAGCAGTTCTTC. Amino acids: CVSLPRTRYNEQFF.

This clonotype was seen a handful of times. This CDR3 fails to terminate in the conserved phenylalanine or tryptophan, so it likely reflects a read error. The rearrangement uses TRBV11-2 and TRBJ2-7; the match to TRBD1 covers 8 bases. The V gene's germline CDR1 is SGHAT and CDR2 FQNNGV. The CDR3 consists of 15 residues. CDR3 coding DNA: TGTCCCAGTAGCTCAGGGACAGGTAGAACCTACGAGCAGTACATC. Its protein is CPSSSGTGRTYEQYI.

This clonotype showed up just a few times. A much larger clonotype is one base distant, so this may be a read error. This chain connects TRBV6-9 to TRBJ2-1, with 10 bases that match TRBD2. The CDR3 covers 17 residues. CDR1 is MNHGY and CDR2 is SVAAGI in the germline V gene. The CDR3 reads CASTQIPSGSSYSEQFF. The CDR3 region has the DNA TGTGCCAGCACACAGATCCCTAGCGGGAGCTCCTACAGTGAGCAGTTCTTC.

On this clonotype: Compared with germline, one end of the junction differs, possibly owing to a read error. The V and J genes are TRBV30 and TRBJ1-5; D uncertain. The CDR3 loop spans 13 amino acids. Germline V gene lookup returns CDR1 GTSNPN and CDR2 SVGIG (reference sequence). The CDR3 spells CAWSSYSNQPQHF. The CDR3 region has the DNA TGTGCCTGGAGTTCATATAGCAATCAGCCCCAACATTTT.

The sample holds a few counts of this clonotype. An end of the junction differs from the germline gene, which may be a read error. V is TRBV29-1 and J is TRBJ1-1; D gene uncertain. CDR1 is SQVTM, CDR2 ANQGSEA, per germline. The CDR3 length is 12 residues. The CDR3 protein is CSVGRLNTEAFF. DNA of the CDR3: TGCAGCGTTGGGCGGTTGAACACTGAGGCTTTCTTT.

About this clonotype: No conserved phenylalanine or tryptophan ends this CDR3, so it is likely a read error. V and J are TRBV19 and TRBJ2-3, with a tentative D call TRBD1 (5 bases). Germline values: CDR1 LNHDA, CDR2 SQIVND (reference sequence). CDR3 length: 13 residues. Trimming took off 5 bases at V and 2 bases at J, with 8 bases between the two ends. This CDR3 reads CASSADTTDTQYL. In DNA form, the CDR3 reads TGTGCCAGTAGTGCGGACACCACAGATACGCAGTATCTT.

As to this clonotype: Given a much more abundant clone one base away, this may be a read error. The V and J genes are TRBV7-9 and TRBJ2-7; no firm D call. The CDR3 is 12 amino acids. The V end lost 1 base, the J end lost 3 bases, and 4 bases lay between the germline ends. From germline, CDR1 is SEHNR and CDR2 FQNEAQ (reference sequence). The CDR3 here is CASSLDVYEQYF. In DNA form, the CDR3 reads TGTGCCAGCAGCTTAGATGTCTACGAGCAGTACTTC.

Regarding this clonotype: A much larger clone is a single base away; this may be a read error. The chain carries TRBV5-6 and TRBJ1-1, with D unclear. This CDR3 has 13 amino acids. Germline-derived CDR1 and CDR2 are SGHDT and YYEEEE. CDR3 nucleotides: TGTGCCAGCAACTTGGGTCGCCCGCCCTTAGCTTTCTTT. Amino acids: CASNLGRPPLAFF. The full variable domain, in which reference TRBV5-6 and TRBJ1-1 provide the parts outside the CDR3, is DAGVTQSPTHLIKTRGQQVTLRCSPKSGHDTVSWYQQALGQGPQFIFQYYEEEERQRGNFPDRFSGHQFPNYSSELNVNALLLGDSALYLCASNLGRPPLAFFGQGTRLTVV.

Comment on this clonotype: With a much larger clone just one base away, this may be a read error. V and J are TRBV20-1 and TRBJ2-5; no clear D. Per germline, CDR1 DFQATT and CDR2 SNEGSKA (reference sequence). CDR3 size: 12 residues. The CDR3 sequence: CSARGQKEAQYF. DNA for the CDR3: TGCAGTGCTAGAGGCCAGAAAGAGGCCCAGTACTTC.

This clonotype was seen repeatedly, ten times or more. Here the CDR3 DNA reads TGCAGTGCCACCGGTCGGGCCGGCTATGGCTACACCTTC. Amino acid sequence: CSATGRAGYGYTF. The chain links TRBV20-1 to TRBJ1-2; D gene unclear. This CDR3 comprises 13 residues. Germline V gene lookup returns CDR1 DFQATT and CDR2 SNEGSKA (reference sequence). V shed 6 bases and J shed 4 bases, with 15 bases lying between them.

The chain recombines TRBV6-1 with TRBJ2-5; D may be TRBD1 (5 bases). The CDR3 loop spans 13 amino acids. Trimming cost V 10 bases and J 3 bases, with 15 bases left between them. The germline V gene encodes CDR1 MNHNS and CDR2 SASEGT. The CDR3 sequence: CANRLDREETQYF. DNA of the CDR3: TGTGCCAACAGGTTAGACAGAGAAGAGACCCAGTACTTC.

On this clonotype itself: This may stem from a read error, because a much larger clone lies one nucleotide away. This chain connects TRBV5-5 to TRBJ2-7; maybe TRBD1 (7 bases). This CDR3 has 14 amino acids. From germline, CDR1 is SGHKS and CDR2 YYEKEE (reference sequence). The CDR3 loop reads CASSSRGASYVQYF. DNA of the CDR3: TGTGCCAGCAGCTCCAGGGGGGCCTCCTACGTGCAGTACTTC.

This clonotype was counted a single time. Here the CDR3 omits its conserved ending phenylalanine or tryptophan, so a read error is the likely source. The chain carries TRBV5-4 and TRBJ2-1, with 7 bases that match TRBD2. The germline V gene has CDR1 SGHNT and CDR2 YYREEE (reference sequence). The CDR3 consists of 14 residues. This CDR3 reads CAISSGTTGNKQFS. The CDR3 DNA is TGTGCCATCAGCTCCGGGACTACTGGGAATAAGCAGTTCTCC.

As regards this clonotype: Just one base apart from a much larger clone, this may be a read error. The chain links TRBV24-1 to TRBJ2-3, with 7 bases fitting TRBD2. Germline V gene data show CDR1 as KGHDR and CDR2 as SFDVKD. Germline trimming cut 0 bases from V and 3 bases from J; bases unmatched to any gene: 5. The CDR3 loop spans 16 amino acids. CDR3 amino acids: CATSDLPWRETDTQYF. As DNA, the CDR3 is TGTGCCACCAGTGATTTGCCTTGGCGGGAGACAGATACGCAGTATTTT.

This clonotype was observed a few times. CDR3 nucleotides: TGTGCCAGTAGAGGGGGGCCCGACAATGAGCAGTTCTTC. Translated, it gives CASRGGPDNEQFF. The V gene is TRBV6-2 or TRBV6-3, the J gene TRBJ2-1; TRBD1 or TRBD2 may be the D gene (6 bases each). Germline V gene sequence: CDR1 MNHEY, CDR2 SVGEGT. There are 13 residues in the CDR3. Trimming shortened V by 9 bases and J by 5 bases, and 14 bases separated the two germline ends.

Turning to this clonotype: Sequence at one end of the junction differs from germline and may be a read error. V usage is TRBV11-2 and J usage is TRBJ2-3, with D unclear. The CDR3 has 11 residues. Germline V gives CDR1 SGHAT, CDR2 FQNNGV. The CDR3: CASSHTDMQYF. As DNA, the CDR3 is TGTGCCAGCAGTCATACAGATATGCAGTATTTT.